A single T cell receptor beta chain is shown here with its context. Every one of the patients relapsed after autologous stem cell transplantation (brentuximab vedotin exposure was variable). This entry is derived from a study of PD-1 blockade in classical Hodgkin lymphoma. Trimming took 0 bases from V and 6 from J; bases not matched to a gene: 3. This CDR3 is 16 amino acids long. Germline V gene lookup returns CDR1 SGHTA and CDR2 FQGTGA. The table came from immunoSEQ multiplex PCR; TCRdb's copy has only in-frame clones and leaves some out. The repertoire has some 28,000 clones, roughly 83% of them found once; the top ten carry around 23%.

V is TRBV7-3 and J is TRBJ2-1; TRBD2 aligns across 12 bases. The TCR was taken from a human donor with classical Hodgkin lymphoma. Sequenced material: peripheral blood mononuclear cells (PBMCs), taken before the second cycle of nivolumab. CDR3 sequence reads: CASSLTGTSGFNEQFF. The CDR3 nucleotides read TGTGCCAGCAGCTTAACGGGGACTAGCGGGTTCAATGAGCAGTTCTTC.